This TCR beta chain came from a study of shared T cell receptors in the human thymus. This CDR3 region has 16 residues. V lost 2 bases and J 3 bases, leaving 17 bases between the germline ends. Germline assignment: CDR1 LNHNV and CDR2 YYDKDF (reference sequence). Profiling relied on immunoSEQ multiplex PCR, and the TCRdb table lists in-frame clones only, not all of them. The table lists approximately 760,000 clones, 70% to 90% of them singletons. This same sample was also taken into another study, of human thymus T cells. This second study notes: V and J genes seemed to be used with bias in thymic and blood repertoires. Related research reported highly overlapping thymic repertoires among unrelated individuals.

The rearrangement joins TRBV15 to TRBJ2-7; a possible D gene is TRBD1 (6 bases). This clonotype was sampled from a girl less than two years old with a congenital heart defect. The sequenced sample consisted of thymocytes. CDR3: CATSRQPPRGGYEQYF. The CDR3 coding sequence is TGTGCCACCAGCAGACAACCCCCCAGGGGCGGCTACGAGCAGTACTTC.